These 30 T cell receptor beta chains originate from one sample sequenced in a study of blood T cell repertoires in COVID-19. Generated by immunoSEQ multiplex PCR, the TCRdb table keeps only in-frame clones and is missing some. Among about 350,000 clones listed, roughly 89% were seen once. Sequencing used peripheral blood. These receptors originate from a woman aged 60-75 years with COVID-19, enrolled during active disease.

This chain joins TRBV5-1 and TRBJ2-5; TRBD2 agrees at 7 bases. Germline V gene data show CDR1 as SGHRS and CDR2 as YFSETQ. After removal of 0 bases from V and 3 bases from J, the junction contained 2 bases not matched to a gene. This CDR3 has 14 residues. The CDR3 bases are TGCGCCAGCAGCTTGGTTACTAGCGAAGAGACCCAGTACTTC. Residues: CASSLVTSEETQYF.

A single count supports this clone. CDR3 in DNA: TGTGCCAGTAGTATGAAGGTCTCGACAGTGGACCTTAACTATGGCTACACCTTC. Translated, it gives CASSMKVSTVDLNYGYTF. V and J are TRBV19 and TRBJ1-2; D perhaps matches TRBD1 (5 bases). CDR1 and CDR2 (germline): LNHDA, SQIVND (reference sequence). V lost 3 bases to trimming and J lost 1 base, with 21 bases between them. CDR3 length: 18 amino acids. Complete variable domain (other parts from reference TRBV19 and TRBJ1-2): DGGITQSPKYLFRKEGQNVTLSCEQNLNHDAMYWYRQDPGQGLRLIYYSQIVNDFQKGDIAEGYSVSREKKESFPLTVTSAQKNPTAFYLCASSMKVSTVDLNYGYTFGSGTRLTVV.

The J gene is TRBJ2-3, the V gene TRBV18, with 11 bases aligning to TRBD2. The CDR3 loop spans 17 amino acids. The V segment lost 3 bases and the J segment 2 bases; nucleotides outside the gene matches: 7. CDR1 is KGHSH, CDR2 LQKENI, per germline. The CDR3 DNA follows: TGTGCCAGCTCACCCCTAGCGGGGGGCGCCAACACAGATACGCAGTATTTT. It codes for CASSPLAGGANTDTQYF. The full variable domain, its missing parts supplied by reference TRBV18 and TRBJ2-3, is NAGVMQNPRHLVRRRGQEARLRCSPMKGHSHVYWYRQLPEEGLKFMVYLQKENIIDESGMPKERFSAEFPKEGPSILRIQQVVRGDSAAYFCASSPLAGGANTDTQYFGPGTRLTVL.

The chain couples TRBV7-3 to TRBJ2-7; 7 nucleotides line up with TRBD2. The CDR3 is 11 residues long. Losses at the gene ends were 4 bases for V and 9 bases for J; bases not matched to a gene: 3. The germline V gene encodes CDR1 SGHTA and CDR2 FQGTGA. CDR3 protein: CASSSGGAQYF. CDR3 sequence (DNA): TGTGCCAGCAGCTCGGGAGGAGCGCAGTACTTC.

The chain carries TRBV28 and TRBJ2-5; D remains unclear. The CDR3 spans 11 residues. Deletions cut 6 bases from V and 3 bases from J, with 5 bases between. Germline CDR1 is MDHEN and CDR2 is SYDVKM. CDR3 region: CASRRKETQYF. The CDR3 bases are TGTGCCAGCAGGAGAAAAGAGACCCAGTACTTC.

CDR3 sequence: CASSLELAGAREQYF. In DNA form, the CDR3 reads TGCGCCAGCAGCTTGGAGCTAGCGGGGGCTCGGGAGCAGTACTTC. The chain links TRBV5-1 to TRBJ2-7; 10 bases match TRBD2. Germline CDR1 reads SGHRS; CDR2 reads YFSETQ. The CDR3 is 15 amino acids. J gave up 7 bases and V 0 bases, and 7 bases lay outside the gene matches. The variable domain in full, completed from reference TRBV5-1 and TRBJ2-7, reads KAGVTQTPRYLIKTRGQQVTLSCSPISGHRSVSWYQQTPGQGLQFLFEYFSETQRNKGNFPGRFSGRQFSNSRSEMNVSTLELGDSALYLCASSLELAGAREQYFGPGTRLTVT.

This chain joins TRBV9 and TRBJ2-1; D perhaps matches TRBD2 (7 bases). Trimming took off 3 bases at V and 13 bases at J, with 14 bases between the two ends. The CDR3 runs to 12 residues. Per germline, CDR1 SGDLS and CDR2 YYNGEE. The CDR3 protein is CASSAVGGAQFF. CDR3 DNA sequence: TGTGCCAGCAGCGCTGTAGGGGGGGCTCAGTTCTTC.

The chain carries TRBV9 and TRBJ2-2; a weak D match, TRBD2 (7 bases). The germline V and J ends were trimmed by 4 bases and 6 bases, with 22 bases remaining between them. CDR1 and CDR2 from the germline V gene are SGDLS and YYNGEE. The length of the CDR3 is 17 residues. Here the CDR3 DNA reads TGTGCCAGCAGCCCGCCCCCCTCGGGGGGCAGGGCCGGGGAGCTGTTTTTT. As protein: CASSPPPSGGRAGELFF.

The chain carries TRBV2 and TRBJ1-1, with unresolved D. Trimming removed 7 bases at V and 2 bases at J, with 11 bases between. The CDR3 length is 13 residues. Germline-derived CDR1 and CDR2 are SNHLY and FYNNEI. The CDR3 sequence is CASMRELNTEAFF. For the CDR3, the DNA is TGTGCCAGCATGAGGGAACTCAACACTGAAGCTTTCTTT.

The chain combines TRBV5-1 with TRBJ2-7; the match to TRBD2 covers 7 bases. In germline, CDR1 is SGHRS, CDR2 YFSETQ. The CDR3 has 15 residues. V shed 2 bases, J shed 4 bases, and the junction held 9 bases outside the gene matches. The DNA for the CDR3 is TGCGCCAGCAGCTTTGGGACGGGAGGAATGTACGAGCAGTACTTC. Encoded protein: CASSFGTGGMYEQYF.

V gene TRBV10-3 combines with J gene TRBJ1-1; TRBD1 might be the D (6 bases). V lost 6 bases, J lost 4 bases, and 12 bases lay in between. There are 13 residues in the CDR3. The germline gives CDR1 ENHRY, CDR2 SYGVKD. The CDR3 protein is CAIRQGLATEAFF. The CDR3 DNA is TGTGCCATCAGACAGGGTTTGGCCACTGAAGCTTTCTTT.

This chain uses TRBV29-1 with TRBJ1-4, with 7 bases identical to TRBD1. Losses at the gene ends were 5 bases for V and 6 bases for J; bases not matched to a gene: 0. Germline lookup yields CDR1 SQVTM and CDR2 ANQGSEA. This CDR3 is built from 11 residues. The CDR3 loop reads CSVQGDEKLFF. The CDR3 bases are TGCAGCGTTCAGGGGGATGAAAAACTGTTTTTT.

The CDR3 DNA follows: TGTGCCAGCAGTTTGAGCGGGGGGGCCGTTGAGCAGTTCTTC. This translates into CASSLSGGAVEQFF. V gene TRBV28 combines with J gene TRBJ2-1; 10 bases line up with TRBD2. The V gene's germline CDR1 is MDHEN and CDR2 SYDVKM. The CDR3 runs 14 residues. V shed 3 bases and J 9 bases; nucleotides not matched to a gene: 5.

This clone was seen a handful of times. The chain recombines TRBV13 with TRBJ1-3, with 11 bases lining up with TRBD1. Looked up from germline, CDR1 is PRHDT and CDR2 is FYEKMQ (reference sequence). The CDR3 sequence is 15 residues long. J gave up 2 bases and V 3 bases, and 0 bases lay outside the gene matches. CDR3: CASSLGQGAGNTIYF. In DNA form, the CDR3 reads TGTGCCAGCAGCTTGGGACAGGGGGCTGGAAACACCATATATTTT.

The CDR3 DNA is TGTGCCAGCAGTGAAAATAGGGGCACTGAAGCTTTCTTT. Its protein is CASSENRGTEAFF. The V call is TRBV25-1, the J call TRBJ1-1; possibly TRBD1 for D (5 bases). This CDR3 contains 13 residues. V lost 2 bases, J lost 4 bases, and 8 bases lay in between. Germline CDR1 MGHDK, CDR2 SYGVNS.

The chain combines TRBV7-7 with TRBJ2-5, with TRBD2 as a possible D gene (7 bases). Germline CDR1 is SSHAT and CDR2 is FNYEAQ (reference sequence). The CDR3 totals 14 residues. V was clipped by 10 bases and J by 4 bases, with 19 bases between them. The CDR3 coding sequence is TGTGCCACCAAGGCTCGGGGGGCTGGAGAGACCCAGTACTTC. Its translation is CATKARGAGETQYF.

This clone has only a few counts. The rearrangement joins TRBV19 to TRBJ1-2, with D tentatively TRBD1 (5 bases). Per germline, CDR1 LNHDA and CDR2 SQIVND (reference sequence). V lost 7 bases to trimming and J lost 0 bases, with 12 bases between them. The CDR3 is 14 residues long. This chain's CDR3 is CASTPGGANYGYTF. The CDR3 nucleotides are TGTGCCAGTACCCCGGGAGGGGCTAACTATGGCTACACCTTC.

This clone was recorded once. This sequence joins TRBV21-1 and TRBJ1-5. TRBV21-1 is labeled a pseudogene. The CDR3 has 12 amino acids. In DNA form, the CDR3 reads TGTGCCAGCAGCCGGAGGGATCAGCCCCAGCATTTT. This encodes CASSRRDQPQHF.

The chain has TRBV5-1 and TRBJ2-6, with TRBD1 matching over 10 bases. With V trimmed by 4 bases and J by 4 bases, 8 bases remained unmatched. CDR1 and CDR2 (germline): SGHRS, YFSETQ. The CDR3 has 17 amino acids. The CDR3 DNA sequence: TGCGCCAGCAGCCAAGACAGGGGGCGGGGCGGGGCCAACGTCCTGACTTTC. As protein: CASSQDRGRGGANVLTF. The full variable domain, its missing parts supplied by reference TRBV5-1 and TRBJ2-6, is KAGVTQTPRYLIKTRGQQVTLSCSPISGHRSVSWYQQTPGQGLQFLFEYFSETQRNKGNFPGRFSGRQFSNSRSEMNVSTLELGDSALYLCASSQDRGRGGANVLTFGAGSRLTVL.

The chain is built from TRBV19 and TRBJ2-5; TRBD1 agrees at 9 bases. The germline V gene has CDR1 LNHDA and CDR2 SQIVND (reference sequence). The trim removed 6 bases at V and 5 bases at J, leaving 4 bases unmatched. The CDR3 totals 13 residues. The CDR3 nucleotides are TGTGCCAGTAGCGGGACAGGGAGGGAGACCCAGTACTTC. This translates into CASSGTGRETQYF.

The chain is built from TRBV7-3 and TRBJ2-3, with D unresolved. The CDR3 sequence is 14 residues long. Germline CDR1 is SGHTA and CDR2 is FQGTGA. Trimming shortened V by 2 bases and J by 0 bases, and 6 bases separated the two germline ends. The CDR3, as DNA: TGTGCCAGCAGCTTATATGAGAGCACAGATACGCAGTATTTT. It codes for CASSLYESTDTQYF.

V usage is TRBV7-9 and J usage is TRBJ1-2, with TRBD1 identical over 9 bases. The CDR3 length is 18 residues. Trimming at V came to 4 bases and at J to 5 bases, leaving 17 bases not matched to a gene. The germline V gene encodes CDR1 SEHNR and CDR2 FQNEAQ (reference sequence). In DNA form, the CDR3 reads TGTGCCAGCAGCTCCGGGACAGGGTTCGGGTTCGTGGGGTATGGCTACACCTTC. As protein: CASSSGTGFGFVGYGYTF.

The chain combines TRBV7-3 with TRBJ2-1; 9 bases are a match to TRBD2. Germline trimming cut 1 base from V and 2 bases from J; bases unmatched to any gene: 3. The V gene's germline CDR1 is SGHTA and CDR2 FQGTGA. The CDR3 loop spans 16 amino acids. The CDR3 region is CASSLKASGAYNEQFF. In DNA form, the CDR3 reads TGTGCCAGCAGCTTAAAGGCTAGCGGGGCCTACAATGAGCAGTTCTTC.

This chain connects TRBV27 to TRBJ2-7; TRBD1 matches 7 bases. The junction had 7 bases not matched to a gene; V was cut back by 5 bases and J by 6 bases. Germline V gene lookup returns CDR1 MNHEY and CDR2 SMNVEV (reference sequence). The CDR3 extends over 13 amino acids. The CDR3 nucleotides are TGTGCCAGCAGTCTCACCAACAGGGGCGAGCAGTACTTC. This translates into CASSLTNRGEQYF.

The chain has TRBV6-6 and TRBJ1-1; 8 bases are a match to TRBD1. The germline CDR1 and CDR2 sequences are MNHNY and SVGAGI (reference sequence). This CDR3 spans 15 amino acids. V lost 5 bases and J lost 1; bases outside the gene matches: 6. CDR3 coding DNA: TGTGCCAGCAGTCCGATCAGGGGGCGGAACACTGAAGCTTTCTTT. Its protein is CASSPIRGRNTEAFF.

Only one count was recorded for this clone. The chain uses TRBV6-2 or TRBV6-3 and TRBJ1-5; no reliable D call. The CDR3 runs 14 residues. V shed 6 bases and J shed 2 bases, with 11 bases lying between them. Germline V gene data show CDR1 as MNHEY and CDR2 as SVGEGT. CDR3 DNA sequence: TGTGCCAGCAGCACTCACCCGGGCAATCAGCCCCAGCATTTT. Protein product: CASSTHPGNQPQHF.

The chain couples TRBV27 to TRBJ1-6, with 7 bases that match TRBD1. The V segment lost 9 bases and the J segment 1 base; nucleotides outside the gene matches: 3. This CDR3 contains 14 residues. From germline, CDR1 is MNHEY and CDR2 SMNVEV (reference sequence). CDR3 in amino acids: CASVDRSYNSPLHF. The CDR3 DNA reads as TGTGCCAGTGTGGACAGGTCCTATAATTCACCCCTCCACTTT.

The chain links TRBV29-1 to TRBJ2-3; D unclear. The germline V gene has CDR1 SQVTM and CDR2 ANQGSEA. The CDR3 totals 16 residues. Deletions cut 1 base from V and 1 base from J, with 15 bases between. CDR3 nucleotides: TGCAGCGTTGAAGGCCCACCACAACAGCGCACAGATACGCAGTATTTT. Protein product: CSVEGPPQQRTDTQYF.

The V and J genes are TRBV18 and TRBJ1-5; 9 bases fit TRBD1. This CDR3 contains 14 residues. Germline V lookup: CDR1 KGHSH, CDR2 LQKENI. Trimming at V came to 6 bases and at J to 6 bases, leaving 6 bases not matched to a gene. The CDR3, as DNA: TGTGCCAGCTCTCGGACAGGGGAGATTCAGCCCCAGCATTTT. Amino acids: CASSRTGEIQPQHF.

J is TRBJ1-5 and V is TRBV15, with TRBD1 matching over 9 bases. Germline lookup yields CDR1 LNHNV and CDR2 YYDKDF (reference sequence). The CDR3 runs 14 residues. J was trimmed by 7 bases and V by 5 bases; bases with no gene match: 6. The CDR3 bases are TGTGCCACCAGCGAACAGGGGGCTCGGCAGCCCCAGCATTTT. It is translated as CATSEQGARQPQHF.